This TCR beta chain was documented in a study of shared clonotypes between healthy human individuals. Study-wide results and caveats: Non-shared clonotypes had lower generation probabilities than those shared by all four donors. Some naive CD4 clonotypes, roughly 4.5%, turned up in common across a few donors. The donor pool, a small one, limited the genetic and exposure-history diversity represented.

On this clone: What it recognizes is unknown.

The CDR3 has 14 residues. Trimming pared 3 bases from V and 1 base from J, leaving 9 bases between. CDR1 is MNHNY and CDR2 is SVGAGI in the germline V gene (reference sequence). Original processing methods: ImmunoSEQ output lacked quality scores and full-length reads, limiting matched filtering. Profiling relied on immunoSEQ multiplex PCR, and the TCRdb table lists in-frame clones only, not all of them. V and J calls and clone size are copied from that table; D and trimming were computed from the DNA. The data contain about 2.4 million clones, roughly 93% of them singletons. This TCR was recovered from a man aged 18 to 30 in good health. Some clones in this sample may be carry-over from other donors' samples. The chain is built from TRBV6-6 and TRBJ1-1; D is ambiguous. The sample consisted of naive CD4+ T cells from PBMCs. Subset: CD45RA+ positively selected. The CDR3 loop is CASSYALGNTEAFF. The CDR3 DNA reads TGTGCCAGCAGTTATGCCCTAGGGAACACTGAAGCTTTCTTT.